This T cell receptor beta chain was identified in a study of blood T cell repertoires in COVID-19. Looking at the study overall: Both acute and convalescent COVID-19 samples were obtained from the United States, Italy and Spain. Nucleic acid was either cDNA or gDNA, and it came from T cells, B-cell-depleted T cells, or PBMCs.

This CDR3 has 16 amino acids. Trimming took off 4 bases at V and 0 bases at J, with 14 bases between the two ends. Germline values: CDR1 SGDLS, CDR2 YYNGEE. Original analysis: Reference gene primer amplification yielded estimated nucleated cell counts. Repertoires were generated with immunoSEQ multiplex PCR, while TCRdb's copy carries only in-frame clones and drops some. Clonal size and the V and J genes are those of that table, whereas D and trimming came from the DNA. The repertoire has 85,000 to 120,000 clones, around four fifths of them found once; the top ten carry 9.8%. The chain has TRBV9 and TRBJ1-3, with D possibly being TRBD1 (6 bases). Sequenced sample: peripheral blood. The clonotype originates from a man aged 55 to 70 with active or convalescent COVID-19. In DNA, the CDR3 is TGTGCCAGCAGCCCCCGGACAGAAAACTCTGGAAACACCATATATTTT. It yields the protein CASSPRTENSGNTIYF. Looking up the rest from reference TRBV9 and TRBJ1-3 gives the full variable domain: DSGVTQTPKHLITATGQRVTLRCSPRSGDLSVYWYQQSLDQGLQFLIQYYNGEERAKGNILERFSAQQFPDLHSELNLSSLELGDSALYFCASSPRTENSGNTIYFGEGSWLTVV.